This note documents a single T cell receptor beta chain sequence. Clinical histories supplied by participants themselves formed the basis of cohort assignment. For recovered donors of Cohort 3, there were two negative PCRs, clearance, or symptom resolution. Repertoires were generated with immunoSEQ multiplex PCR, while TCRdb's copy carries only in-frame clones and drops some. Here the sample spans about 220,000 clones, around 84% being singletons. The data were taken from a study of blood T cell repertoires in COVID-19. Study overall: Material from acute and convalescent COVID-19 was sourced from the United States, Italy and Spain.

CDR1 and CDR2 (germline): LGHDT, YNNKEL (reference sequence). The CDR3 sequence is 15 residues long. V lost 0 bases to trimming and J lost 5 bases, with 12 bases between them. The chain carries TRBV3-1 (or the pseudogene TRBV3-2) and TRBJ2-3; perhaps TRBD2 as D (6 bases). The sequence was collected from a woman aged 40 to 50 who had recovered from COVID-19. The sequenced sample consisted of PBMCs or T cells enriched from blood (not recorded which). CDR3 loop: CASSQELAGKDTQYF. The CDR3 DNA follows: TGTGCCAGCAGCCAAGAACTAGCCGGTAAAGATACGCAGTATTTT.